The 12 T cell receptor beta chains listed next were all sequenced from one sample in a study of shared clonotypes between healthy human individuals. Profiled with immunoSEQ multiplex PCR; TCRdb holds only in-frame clones, not every one. Among 2 million to 2.5 million clones listed, under 97% were seen once. Sequencing input: naive CD4+ T cells sorted from blood. Subset given: CD45RA+ positively selected. Receptor source: a man between 18 and 35 years old in good health.

The sample holds one count of this clone. J is TRBJ1-3 and V is TRBV7-9; possibly TRBD1 for D (5 bases). The CDR3 is 15 amino acids. The ends were cut back, 3 bases at V and 4 bases at J, with 13 bases in the middle. CDR1 and CDR2 from the germline V gene are SEHNR and FQNEAQ (reference sequence). The CDR3 DNA reads as TGTGCCAGCAGCTTCACACTGACAGAAGGAAACACCATATATTTT. It translates to CASSFTLTEGNTIYF.

The V call is TRBV2, the J call TRBJ2-1, with 8 bases that match TRBD2. Germline lookup yields CDR1 SNHLY and CDR2 FYNNEI. The CDR3 has 14 amino acids. V was clipped by 6 bases and J by 7 bases; unmatched bases: 8. CDR3 in DNA: TGTGCCAGCAGATTCAGGACTAGCCGAAATGAGCAGTTCTTC. This encodes CASRFRTSRNEQFF.

The chain employs TRBV5-1 and TRBJ2-7, with D maybe TRBD2 (5 bases). The CDR3 contains 17 residues. Germline values: CDR1 SGHRS, CDR2 YFSETQ. Trimming removed 4 bases from V and 3 bases from J, with 23 bases in between. The CDR3 DNA is TGCGCCAGCAGCCTCCTGATAGTTCAGGACTCCCTCTACGAGCAGTACTTC. Protein product: CASSLLIVQDSLYEQYF.

V usage is TRBV6-5 and J usage is TRBJ2-2; 14 bases fit TRBD2. The CDR3 consists of 14 residues. The V and J ends lost 10 bases and 6 bases, in that order; junction bases with no gene match: 4. The germline gives CDR1 MNHEY, CDR2 SVGAGI. This CDR3 reads CAIAGLAGAGELFF. The CDR3, as DNA: TGTGCCATCGCGGGACTAGCGGGAGCCGGGGAGCTGTTTTTT.

J is TRBJ1-6 and V is TRBV5-5, with TRBD1 as a possible D gene (5 bases). Germline V gene lookup returns CDR1 SGHKS and CDR2 YYEKEE (reference sequence). V gave up 2 bases and J gave up 8 bases, with 8 bases separating them. The CDR3 length is 13 residues. The CDR3 spells CASSFWGDSPLHF. In DNA, the CDR3 is TGTGCCAGCAGCTTTTGGGGCGATTCACCCCTCCACTTT.

This chain connects TRBV7-2 to TRBJ1-2; TRBD1 is a possible D gene (5 bases). CDR3 length: 13 amino acids. Trimming shortened V by 7 bases and J by 2 bases, and 11 bases separated the two germline ends. The germline CDR1 and CDR2 sequences are SGHTA and FQGNSA. CDR3 region: CASTIGGNYGYTF. DNA for the CDR3: TGTGCCAGCACCATTGGGGGGAACTATGGCTACACCTTC.

This clone has a handful of counts. The rearrangement joins TRBV5-1 to TRBJ1-2; 8 bases line up with TRBD1. CDR1 is SGHRS, CDR2 YFSETQ, per germline. Trimming at V came to 0 bases and at J to 7 bases, leaving 8 bases not matched to a gene. The length of the CDR3 is 15 residues. The DNA for the CDR3 is TGCGCCAGCAGCTTGGCGGCGACAGGGGAACTTGGCTACACCTTC. Protein sequence: CASSLAATGELGYTF.

V and J are TRBV10-3 and TRBJ2-1, with a tentative D call TRBD2 (5 bases). In germline, CDR1 is ENHRY, CDR2 SYGVKD. The CDR3 extends over 14 amino acids. Trimming pared 8 bases from V and 4 bases from J, leaving 15 bases between. The CDR3 reads CAIGVKEGYNEQFF. The CDR3 DNA follows: TGTGCCATCGGGGTCAAAGAGGGATACAATGAGCAGTTCTTC.

The J gene is TRBJ1-6, the V gene TRBV4-1; 8 bases are a match to TRBD1. The CDR3 is 19 residues long. The V segment lost 0 bases and the J segment 6 bases; nucleotides outside the gene matches: 13. The germline gives CDR1 MGHRA, CDR2 YSYEKL. The CDR3 DNA follows: TGCGCCAGCAGCCAAGATGAAAATAGTCGGACAGGGTTTAATTCACCCCTCCACTTT. Amino acid sequence: CASSQDENSRTGFNSPLHF.

The chain recombines TRBV6-5 with TRBJ2-2; perhaps TRBD1 as D (5 bases). Germline V CDR1 and CDR2: MNHEY, SVGAGI. CDR3 size: 13 residues. Between the trimmed V and J ends, which lost 7 bases and 5 bases, there was a span of 11 bases. For the CDR3, the DNA is TGTGCCAGCATTGACAGAATGACCGGGGAGCTGTTTTTT. This encodes CASIDRMTGELFF.

The J gene is TRBJ1-1, the V gene TRBV6-5; perhaps TRBD1 as D (5 bases). The CDR3 covers 14 residues. Trimming removed 6 bases from V and 7 bases from J, with 18 bases in between. The germline V gene encodes CDR1 MNHEY and CDR2 SVGAGI. The CDR3 nucleotides are TGTGCCAGCAGGGCGGCCGGGGGAACAGGTGAAGCTTTCTTT. Translating gives CASRAAGGTGEAFF.

This clone occurred once. This chain connects TRBV27 to TRBJ1-3; no firm D call. This CDR3 region has 13 residues. Germline CDR1 and CDR2: MNHEY and SMNVEV (reference sequence). V was cut by 7 bases and J by 0 bases, with 7 bases left in between. The CDR3, as DNA: TGTGCCAGCACCGCAAACTCTGGAAACACCATATATTTT. It yields the protein CASTANSGNTIYF.